The rows below give T cell receptor beta chains drawn from one sample of a study of T cells in Graves' hyperthyroidism and ophthalmopathy. Via MiXCR, TCRdb re-called the multiplex PCR reads, giving one row per CDR3 protein. The profile shows hundreds of thousands of distinct CDR3 sequences, around 38% of them singletons. Material for sequencing was blood. The receptors come from a man younger than 35 with Graves' hyperthyroidism. Both conserved end residues are part of each CDR3. D genes are given only for firm matches. Some rows mark clone size as missing; the rest say once, few, many or name a class of expanded clone.

clone size	J gene	D gene	V gene	CDR3 protein	CDR3 DNA
-	TRBJ2-7	-	TRBV13	CASTISRGRAYEQYF	TGTGCCAGCACAATAAGCAGGGGTCGAGCCTACGAGCAGTACTTC
many	TRBJ1-2	-	TRBV20-1	CSARATGRGGYTF	TGCAGTGCTAGAGCCACGGGGCGGGGTGGCTACACCTTC
-	TRBJ2-7	TRBD2	TRBV19	CASSTHLAESYEQYF	TGTGCCAGTAGTACCCATCTAGCGGAGTCCTACGAGCAGTACTTC
-	TRBJ2-1	-	TRBV2	CASRPLAAYNEQFF	TGTGCCAGCAGGCCGCTAGCAGCCTACAATGAGCAGTTCTTC
-	TRBJ2-7	-	TRBV19	CASSIKIGGYPYEQYF	TGTGCCAGTAGTATAAAGATCGGGGGTTACCCCTACGAGCAGTACTTC
many	TRBJ1-1	-	TRBV9	CASSRTGQNTEAFF	TGTGCCAGCAGCAGGACGGGACAGAACACTGAAGCTTTCTTT
-	TRBJ2-7	-	TRBV5-5	CASSQGGKYEQYF	TGCGCCAGCAGCCAGGGGGGAAAGTACGAGCAGTACTTC
many	TRBJ1-1	-	TRBV2	CASSGGQVGTEAFF	TGTGCCAGCAGTGGGGGCCAGGTCGGGACTGAAGCTTTCTTT
many	TRBJ1-3	-	TRBV7-2	CASSSGLHFSGNTIYF	TGTGCCAGCAGCTCGGGCCTACACTTCTCTGGAAACACCATATATTTT
-	TRBJ2-7	TRBD2	TRBV20-1	CSAGSAGGFSNEQYF	TGCAGTGCAGGGTCGGCGGGAGGCTTTTCCAACGAGCAGTACTTC
-	TRBJ2-2	TRBD1	TRBV9	CASSPWTGRSRELFF	TGTGCCAGTAGTCCATGGACAGGGAGGAGCCGGGAGCTGTTTTTT
many	TRBJ2-7	-	TRBV12-3/TRBV12-4	CASSWGSGYEQYF	TGTGCCAGCAGTTGGGGAAGTGGGTACGAGCAGTACTTC
-	TRBJ2-7	-	TRBV7-9	CASSPGVLQGEQYF	TGTGCCAGCAGCCCAGGGGTCCTCCAAGGGGAGCAGTACTTC